The 15 T cell receptor beta chains reported below all come from one sample, sequenced in a study of blood T cell repertoires in COVID-19. Clones were read by immunoSEQ multiplex PCR, and TCRdb kept only the in-frame ones, dropping some. The data contain under 350,000 clones, around 92% of them singletons. Source material: peripheral blood. Every receptor here comes from a woman aged 25 to 45 with COVID-19, enrolled during active disease.

The rearrangement joins TRBV19 to TRBJ2-4; TRBD2 is a possible D gene (6 bases). V dropped 4 bases and J dropped 6 bases, with 13 bases sitting between them. The CDR3 consists of 14 residues. Germline CDR1 is LNHDA and CDR2 is SQIVND (reference sequence). CDR3 region: CASSTPEEGNIQYF. CDR3 nucleotide sequence: TGTGCCAGTAGTACCCCTGAGGAGGGAAACATTCAGTACTTC.

V gene TRBV5-1 combines with J gene TRBJ2-3; D perhaps matches TRBD1 (6 bases). The CDR3 consists of 13 residues. Germline V gives CDR1 SGHRS, CDR2 YFSETQ. V shed 0 bases and J shed 4 bases, with 6 bases lying between them. The CDR3 loop reads CASSLGGPDTQYF. CDR3 nucleotides: TGCGCCAGCAGCTTGGGGGGGCCAGATACGCAGTATTTT.

The chain links TRBV13 to TRBJ1-3, with 9 bases identical to TRBD1. Per germline, CDR1 PRHDT and CDR2 FYEKMQ (reference sequence). CDR3 length equals 16 residues. V shed 5 bases, J shed 3 bases, and the junction held 8 bases outside the gene matches. The CDR3 spells CASSGLGQGGGNTIYF. CDR3 in DNA: TGTGCCAGCAGCGGATTGGGACAGGGAGGTGGAAACACCATATATTTT.

The chain recombines TRBV12-3 or TRBV12-4 with TRBJ1-2; TRBD1 is a possible D gene (5 bases). The CDR3 runs to 12 residues. Deletions cut 2 bases from V and 8 bases from J, with 9 bases between. CDR3 in amino acids: CASSLQGRGYTF. CDR3 nucleotides: TGTGCCAGCAGTTTACAGGGCAGGGGCTACACCTTC.

V usage is TRBV10-3 and J usage is TRBJ1-2, with 11 bases that match TRBD1. Germline CDR1 is ENHRY and CDR2 is SYGVKD. V was pared by 4 bases and J by 8 bases, with 0 bases of the junction left unmatched. The CDR3 covers 12 residues. CDR3 protein: CAISGTGGGYTF. CDR3 sequence (DNA): TGTGCCATCAGTGGGACAGGGGGCGGCTACACCTTC.

The rearrangement links TRBV6-6 to TRBJ2-2, with 11 bases fitting TRBD2. V dropped 2 bases and J dropped 7; count of bases not matched to a gene: 6. CDR1 and CDR2 (germline): MNHNY, SVGAGI (reference sequence). The CDR3 consists of 16 residues. The DNA of the CDR3 is TGTGCCAGCAGTTACCAGACCGGGACTAGCGGCGGGGAGCTGTTTTTT. Residues: CASSYQTGTSGGELFF.

J is TRBJ2-5 and V is TRBV19; D possibly corresponds to TRBD2 (5 bases). The germline V gene encodes CDR1 LNHDA and CDR2 SQIVND (reference sequence). This CDR3 has 13 residues. The ends were cut back, 2 bases at V and 9 bases at J, with 13 bases in the middle. The CDR3 here is CASSISRGSAQYF. Written as DNA, the CDR3 is TGTGCCAGTAGTATAAGTCGGGGATCGGCCCAGTACTTC. Full variable domain (remainder filled in from reference TRBV19 and TRBJ2-5): DGGITQSPKYLFRKEGQNVTLSCEQNLNHDAMYWYRQDPGQGLRLIYYSQIVNDFQKGDIAEGYSVSREKKESFPLTVTSAQKNPTAFYLCASSISRGSAQYFGPGTRLLVL.

V usage is TRBV7-9 and J usage is TRBJ1-5; D gene ambiguous. The germline V gene encodes CDR1 SEHNR and CDR2 FQNEAQ (reference sequence). CDR3 length: 13 amino acids. Deletions cut 2 bases from V and 4 bases from J, with 6 bases between. CDR3 protein: CASSLTGNQPQHF. In nucleotides, the CDR3 is TGTGCCAGCAGCTTAACGGGAAATCAGCCCCAGCATTTT.

The chain links TRBV7-9 to TRBJ2-1; 12 positions match TRBD2. The CDR3 totals 15 residues. The V gene end was trimmed by 1 base and the J gene end by 6 bases; junction bases not matched to a gene: 1. The germline V gene encodes CDR1 SEHNR and CDR2 FQNEAQ (reference sequence). CDR3 in amino acids: CASSLGLAGVNEQFF. The CDR3 DNA reads as TGTGCCAGCAGCTTAGGACTAGCGGGGGTCAATGAGCAGTTCTTC.

The V gene is TRBV28, the J gene TRBJ1-2; 8 nucleotides align to TRBD1. Unmatched junction bases numbered 5, after V lost 10 bases and J lost 4 bases. The CDR3 covers 12 residues. Germline loops: CDR1 MDHEN, CDR2 SYDVKM. CDR3: CATRTGPYGYTF. CDR3 nucleotides: TGTGCCACTAGGACAGGGCCCTATGGCTACACCTTC.

Points on this clone: A much bigger clone sits one base away, suggesting this may be a read error. The sample carries other DNA sequences with the same CDR3. The chain couples TRBV27 to TRBJ1-5; TRBD1 aligns across 7 bases. CDR1 MNHEY and CDR2 SMNVEV come from the germline V gene (reference sequence). V trimming: 5 bases; J trimming: 2 bases; junction bases outside the gene matches: 3. The CDR3 is 14 residues long. The CDR3 loop is CASSPGQGNQPQHF. The CDR3 nucleotides read TGTGCCAGCAGTCCCGGACAGGGCAATCAGCCCCAGCATTTT.

This sequence joins TRBV5-1 and TRBJ2-3; weak D call: TRBD2 (6 bases). CDR3 size: 15 residues. Germline CDR1 is SGHRS and CDR2 is YFSETQ. The ends were cut back, 3 bases at V and 2 bases at J, with 13 bases in the middle. CDR3 region: CASSWAGLFTDTQYF. The CDR3 nucleotides are TGCGCCAGCAGCTGGGCGGGACTCTTCACAGATACGCAGTATTTT.

The chain links TRBV5-5 to TRBJ1-1; 8 bases match TRBD1. Trimming removed 1 base from V and 9 bases from J; junction bases left unmatched: 11. The CDR3 covers 15 residues. CDR1 SGHKS and CDR2 YYEKEE come from the germline V gene (reference sequence). DNA of the CDR3: TGTGCCAGCAGCTTGCCGGAGACAGGGGCGACCAAAGCTTTCTTT. It is translated as CASSLPETGATKAFF. The full variable domain, with the rest looked up from reference TRBV5-5 and TRBJ1-1, is DAGVTQSPTHLIKTRGQQVTLRCSPISGHKSVSWYQQVLGQGPQFIFQYYEKEERGRGNFPDRFSARQFPNYSSELNVNALLLGDSALYLCASSLPETGATKAFFGQGTRLTVV.

This chain uses TRBV27 with TRBJ1-4; a weak D match, TRBD1 (5 bases). The germline gives CDR1 MNHEY, CDR2 SMNVEV (reference sequence). Trimming took off 3 bases at V and 4 bases at J, with 12 bases between the two ends. This CDR3 comprises 15 residues. The CDR3 sequence is CASSFITGHNEKLFF. CDR3 DNA sequence: TGTGCCAGCAGTTTTATAACAGGCCATAATGAAAAACTGTTTTTT.

This chain joins TRBV2 and TRBJ1-5; D is perhaps TRBD1 (6 bases). Trimming took off 5 bases at V and 7 bases at J, with 12 bases between the two ends. Germline CDR1 is SNHLY and CDR2 is FYNNEI. The CDR3 sequence is 13 residues long. The CDR3 bases are TGTGCCAGCAGTTCTACAGGGAAGCAGCCCCAGCATTTT. It specifies CASSSTGKQPQHF.